This T cell receptor (beta chain) was captured in a study of cytomegalovirus exposure and HLA in healthy donors (dated by TCRdb to the late 2010s). Background for the entire study: An earlier analysis of 587 of the donors reported 250 to 350 Gb of sequence data and 95 million to 140 million unique TCR beta sequences obtained from some 170 million T cells. An early release covering about 600 HLA-typed donors comprised approximately 300 gigabases of sequencing data and 85 million to 100 million unique TCR sequences. Among the approximately 420 genotyped donors, more than 70% belonged to the genetic ancestry cluster associated with self-reported Caucasian donors. The study was designed to test whether signatures of past pathogen exposure could be identified by cataloging public T cell receptors. Using immunosequencing, the study profiled T cell repertoires from 666 subjects and related those repertoires to cytomegalovirus serostatus. Besides the first cohort of about 730 subjects, a separate validation cohort made up of some 110 different subjects was used. The study combined high-throughput TCR immunosequencing, statistical association of individual TCRs with disease status, and machine learning to predict cytomegalovirus infection status. In a later analysis, previously published TCR beta repertoires from 500 to 750 donors were re-analyzed and high-resolution HLA genotyping was added so that TCR occurrence patterns could be studied. Rather than using new phenotypic data, the later analysis identified candidate immune exposures from TCR beta sequences and from how often those sequences occurred across donors. To decide whether each TCR beta V gene segment behaved as functional or pseudogenic, an earlier analysis of several hundred of the donors relied on high-throughput TCR beta sequencing. Donor age, sex, ethnicity and CMV serostatus were compiled together with the repertoire data. A later genetic analysis used genome-wide SNP genotypes for about 55% of the 666 donors, treating that subset as a discovery cohort. Every discovery cohort repertoire had been produced on one sequencing platform. Class I and class II HLA loci were covered by the typing at four-digit resolution. The number of donors typed differed by locus, with about 629-630 for A, B, C, DRB1 and DQB1, around 560 for DQA1, over 600 for DPA1, and 400 to 490 for DPB1. Because of strong linkage in the cohort, roughly five DR-DQ haplotypes were treated as single units for association and clustering. Across some 400 genotyped donors of the cohort, an average of about 200,000 unique TCR beta nucleotide sequences per donor were sequenced, and roughly 20% of those sequences were non-productive.

In total, approximately 700 healthy bone marrow donors made up the cohort. At the time of sampling, every cohort member was nominally healthy, though immune exposures that went unrecorded were likely present. The donor was CMV seronegative and belonged to the group of 352 seronegative cohort members. A peripheral blood sample was provided by each donor, and peripheral blood mononuclear cells were used for TCR beta sequencing. The Qiagen DNeasy Blood Extraction Kit was used to extract genomic DNA from the blood cell samples. Preparation of the library involved the immunoSEQ multiplex PCR assay. The multiplex PCR relied on a mix of 60 forward primers for TCR Vbeta segments and 13 reverse primers for TCR Jbeta segments. Amplification of the CDR3 region of rearranged TCR beta genes was performed with a multiplex PCR assay on genomic DNA. The amplified TCR beta libraries were sequenced on the Illumina HiSeq System as 87-base-pair reads. The paper's data handling went like this. In a later analysis, around 80 million unique TCR beta chains were counted across the roughly 670 repertoires, and roughly 11 million of these chains were shared by at least two donors. Raw reads were error-corrected and collapsed into unique sequences by a nearest-neighbor algorithm in which closely related sequences were merged to remove PCR and sequencing errors. CDR3 sequences were aligned to IMGT reference sequences to assign V, D and J gene segments. Each retained sequence needed at least a six-nucleotide match to both a V gene segment and a J gene segment. Rearrangements were classified as productive when the CDR3 lacked stop codons and remained in frame with V and J, and all other rearrangements were classified as non-productive. CDR3 was defined according to IMGT convention as the region running from the second conserved V-encoded cysteine to the conserved J-encoded phenylalanine. The earlier analysis of about 530 of the donors excluded any sequence lacking an unambiguous match to a single V gene segment. In an earlier analysis of several hundred of the donors, a V segment was called functional when productive rearrangements were above 56.7%, and segregating when the standard deviation between donors exceeded 5%. A statistical classification framework was built to diagnose cytomegalovirus status from the catalog of TCR beta chain sequences. In a later analysis, TCR nucleotide sequences were compared against IMGT/GENE-DB human TR gene sequences so that V and J genes could be assigned. Using the TCRdist pipeline, a later analysis assigned CDR3 sequences along with most-parsimonious VDJ recombination scenarios. In a later analysis, each TCR beta chain was defined by its CDR3 amino acid sequence together with its V-gene family, and reads lacking a unique V-gene family were excluded. In a later analysis, 500 to 650 highly shared, low-generation-probability nucleotide sequences were removed to address suspected cross-contamination and a sequencing artifact. In a later analysis, a clonal expansion index was calculated for each public chain from normalized within-repertoire ranks of inferred template counts. In a later analysis, generation probabilities were computed using a VDJ recombination model fitted to out-of-frame rearrangements, and the results were checked against IGoR. Hypergeometric tests were used in a later analysis to score TCR-TCR, TCR-HLA and TCR-CMV co-occurrence, with a repertoire-size bias correction applied to the TCR pairs. In a later analysis, false discovery rates were estimated by permuting HLA or CMV assignments 20 times. In a later analysis, co-occurring TCRs were grouped with DBSCAN, and TCRdist sequence similarity was added when clustering was performed within HLA-allele-positive subsets. For co-occurrence clustering, repertoires with fewer than 30,000 or more than 120,000 public chains were excluded, along with roughly 5 repertoires with anomalous nucleotide sharing. TCRdb carries this immuneACCESS record with in-frame sequences only. Its versions omit some clonotypes, under half of them owing to an unresolved V gene in the studies checked, with the rest unexplained. That table furnishes V, J and clone size, whereas the DNA furnished D and trimming. The sample table records a few hundred thousand clones; 83% of these occur just once. In total, the top ten clones hold approximately 1.5% of the sample.

What the research found in general, with its limitations: Because counts were too low, roughly 17 rarely observed V segments, including chromosome 9 orphons, were left out of the earlier analysis of a few hundred of the donors. It was suggested by the authors that the approach could potentially be generalized to other disease states and immunological phenotypes. A further reported finding was that TCR beta sequences accurately predicted the HLA-A and HLA-B alleles for most subjects in the first cohort. Only TCR beta chains were sequenced in this cohort, and the absence of alpha or paired-chain data limited detectable features. In vitro tests confirmed that a few of the cytomegalovirus-associated TCR beta chains recognize cytomegalovirus antigens. In an earlier analysis of approximately 590 of the donors, most TCR beta V segments appeared in productive rearrangements about 87% or about 30% of the time, broadly matching IMGT annotations. A later analysis found that TCR association rates varied across HLA loci, with DRB1 alleles showing the most associated TCRs and HLA-C alleles the fewest. Most CMV-associated TCR beta chains appeared to be HLA-restricted in a later analysis, and the HLA associations seemed to be driven largely by CMV exposure. The classifier was reported to diagnose cytomegalovirus status with high specificity and sensitivity in both the original cohort and the validation cohort. A later analysis associated 15,000 to 20,000 TCR beta sequences with specific HLA alleles at a false discovery rate of 0.05. The study listed around 160 TCR beta chains as associated with cytomegalovirus. In a later analysis, HLA-associated TCR beta chains showed more clonal expansion and lower generation probabilities than non-associated chains that were equally common. Compared with the roughly 720-donor mean, donors in an Asian-associated ancestry cluster had fewer N-insertions in productive TCRs, according to a later genetic analysis. Correlated functional status among segregating V segments might be attributable to linkage disequilibrium, but an unknown experimental factor could not be ruled out. A later genetic analysis associated a missense DCLRE1C variant with V-gene and J-gene trimming of TCR beta chains, and an independent cohort replicated the association. The sequencing pipeline was judged likely to have produced a cluster of highly shared sequence variants as a technical artifact. When HLA alleles, especially DR and DQ, strongly co-occurred, attributing TCR associations to individual alleles was difficult. Across donors, most TCR sequences were observed very rarely, whereas some public TCRs were present in many individuals. Because the 87-base-pair reads could not distinguish some IMGT-functional V segments, including TRBV6-2 and TRBV6-3, those segments were excluded. Several of the top co-occurrence clusters appeared to be linked to parvovirus B19, influenza, CMV and Epstein-Barr virus, according to a later analysis. For the cohort, immune exposure information was limited to CMV serostatus. HLA typing was unavailable for some donors at each locus, so association tests used only the typed subset. Roughly uniform sequencing depth across donors was assumed in presence/absence analyses, although this assumption may not hold.

As to this clone: Its specific antigen is unknown. Base qualities were left out, and no much larger clone turns up one base away.

CDR1 MGHDK and CDR2 SYGVNS were looked up in the germline V gene. Including cysteine and phenylalanine, the CDR3 has 16 amino acids. The entry retains the CDR3 DNA only, 48 bases that are in frame from base 1. The germline V end is reduced by 6 bases and the J end by 5 bases; junction bases left unmatched: 13. Sequencing input: PBMCs. The clonotype originates from a girl aged 5 to 17 in good health and CMV-seronegative. The rearranged chain carries TRBV25-1 and TRBJ1-2, with 9 middle bases fitting TRBD1. The DNA reads as follows: TGTGCCAGCAGCTCACAGCCGGGACAGGGAGAATATGGCTACACCTTC. Protein translation: CASSSQPGQGEYGYTF.